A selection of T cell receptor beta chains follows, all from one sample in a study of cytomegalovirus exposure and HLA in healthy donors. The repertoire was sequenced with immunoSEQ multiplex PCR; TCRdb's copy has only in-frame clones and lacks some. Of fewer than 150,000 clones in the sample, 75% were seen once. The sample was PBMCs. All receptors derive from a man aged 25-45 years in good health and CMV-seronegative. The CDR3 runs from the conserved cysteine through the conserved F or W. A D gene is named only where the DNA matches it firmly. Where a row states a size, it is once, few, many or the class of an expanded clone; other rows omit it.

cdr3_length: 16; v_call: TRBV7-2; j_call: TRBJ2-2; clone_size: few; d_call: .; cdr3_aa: CASSLEQGKGTGELFF; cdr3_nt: TGTGCCAGCAGCTTAGAGCAGGGGAAGGGCACCGGGGAGCTGTTTTTT
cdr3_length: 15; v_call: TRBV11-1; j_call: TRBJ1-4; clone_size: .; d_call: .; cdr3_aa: CASSLDTRTREKLFF; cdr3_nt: TGTGCCAGCAGCTTAGACACGCGGACTAGGGAAAAACTGTTTTTT
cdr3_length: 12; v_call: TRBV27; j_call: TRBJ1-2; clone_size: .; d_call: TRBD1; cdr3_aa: CATRTGDYGYTF; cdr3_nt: TGTGCCACCCGGACAGGGGACTATGGCTACACCTTC
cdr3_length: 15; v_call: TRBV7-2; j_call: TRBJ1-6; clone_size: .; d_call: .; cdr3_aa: CASSLRSSYNSPLHF; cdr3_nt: TGTGCCAGCAGCTTACGGTCCTCCTATAATTCCCCCCTCCACTTT
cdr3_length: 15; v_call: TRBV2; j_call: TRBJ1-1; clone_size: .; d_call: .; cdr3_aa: CASSAQAPGNTEAFF; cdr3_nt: TGTGCCAGCAGTGCACAGGCCCCGGGGAACACTGAAGCTTTCTTT
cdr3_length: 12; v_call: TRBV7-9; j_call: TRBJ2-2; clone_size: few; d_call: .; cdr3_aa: CASSLFTGELFF; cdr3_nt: TGTGCCAGCAGCCTATTCACCGGGGAGCTGTTTTTT
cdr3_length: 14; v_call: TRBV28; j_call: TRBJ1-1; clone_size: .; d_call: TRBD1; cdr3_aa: CASGPQGEWAEAFF; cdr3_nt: TGTGCCAGCGGGCCCCAGGGGGAGTGGGCTGAAGCTTTCTTT
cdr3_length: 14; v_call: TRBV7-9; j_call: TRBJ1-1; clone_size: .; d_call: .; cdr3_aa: CASSLESLRDEAFF; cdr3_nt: TGTGCCAGCAGCTTAGAATCCCTGCGGGATGAAGCTTTCTTT
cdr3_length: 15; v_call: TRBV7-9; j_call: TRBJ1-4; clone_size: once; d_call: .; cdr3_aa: CASSLAEQGHEKLFF; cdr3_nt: TGTGCCAGCAGCTTAGCGGAACAGGGTCATGAAAAACTGTTTTTT
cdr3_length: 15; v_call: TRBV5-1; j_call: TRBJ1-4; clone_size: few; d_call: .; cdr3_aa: CASSLAQGKVSKLFF; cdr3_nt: TGCGCCAGCAGCTTGGCACAGGGTAAAGTGTCTAAACTGTTTTTT
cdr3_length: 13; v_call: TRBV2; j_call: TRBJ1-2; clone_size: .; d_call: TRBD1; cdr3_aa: CASIGQGAFGYTF; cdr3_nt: TGTGCCAGCATCGGACAGGGGGCGTTTGGCTACACCTTC
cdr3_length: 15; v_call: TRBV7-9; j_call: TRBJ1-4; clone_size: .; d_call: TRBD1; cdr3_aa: CASSLVSGGSEKLFF; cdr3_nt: TGTGCCAGCAGCTTAGTCTCAGGGGGCTCTGAAAAACTGTTTTTT
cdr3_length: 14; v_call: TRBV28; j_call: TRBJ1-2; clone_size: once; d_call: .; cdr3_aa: CASGTPSLRNGYTF; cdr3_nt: TGTGCCAGCGGGACACCAAGTCTCAGGAATGGCTACACCTTC
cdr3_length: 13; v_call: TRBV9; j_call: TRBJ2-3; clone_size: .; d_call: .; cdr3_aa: CASSVAETDTQYF; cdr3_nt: TGTGCCAGCAGCGTAGCGGAGACAGATACGCAGTATTTT
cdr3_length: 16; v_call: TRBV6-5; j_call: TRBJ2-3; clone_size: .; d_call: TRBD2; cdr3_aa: CASSSALAGDGDTQYF; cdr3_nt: TGTGCCAGCAGTTCTGCGCTAGCGGGGGATGGAGATACGCAGTATTTT
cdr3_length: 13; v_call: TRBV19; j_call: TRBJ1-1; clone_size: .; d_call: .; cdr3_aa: CASMLQGDTEAFF; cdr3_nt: TGTGCCAGTATGTTACAGGGTGACACTGAAGCTTTCTTT